This TCR beta chain derives from a study of cytomegalovirus exposure and HLA in healthy donors (dated by TCRdb to 2016 to 2017). Regarding the study in general: An earlier analysis of a few hundred of the donors reported about 300 Gb of sequence data and 90 million to 120 million unique TCR beta sequences obtained from about 170 million T cells. Along with the roughly 700-subject first cohort, a separate validation cohort of over a hundred different subjects was used. Typing coverage differed by locus: A, B, C, DRB1 and DQB1 were typed in about 629-640 donors, DQA1 in 500 to 550, DPA1 in roughly 590, and DPB1 in just under 480. The aim of the study was to test whether cataloging public T cell receptors could identify signatures of past pathogen exposure. Of the approximately 400 genotyped donors, about 84% fell in the genetic ancestry cluster associated with self-reported Caucasian donors. Because of strong linkage in the cohort, four or five DR-DQ haplotypes were treated as single units for association and clustering. The study used immunosequencing to profile the T cell repertoires of more than 650 subjects and linked those repertoires to cytomegalovirus serostatus. On average, 235,054 unique TCR beta nucleotide sequences were sequenced per donor among about 400 genotyped donors of the cohort, with roughly 18% of those sequences being non-productive. In a later genetic analysis, genome-wide SNP genotypes for about 65% of the 666 donors were used, and that subset was treated as a discovery cohort. Donor age, sex, ethnicity and CMV serostatus were compiled together with the repertoire data. Every discovery cohort repertoire had been produced on one sequencing platform. The later analysis used no new phenotypic data to find candidate immune exposures, relying instead on TCR beta sequences and their occurrence across donors. In an earlier analysis of 587 of the donors, high-throughput TCR beta sequencing was used to judge whether each TCR beta V gene segment behaved as functional or pseudogenic. Roughly 300 gigabases of sequencing data and 70 million to 95 million unique TCR sequences made up an early release that covered 500 to 700 HLA-typed donors. The study combined high-throughput TCR immunosequencing, statistical association of individual TCRs with disease status, and machine learning to predict cytomegalovirus infection status. In a later analysis, previously published TCR beta repertoires from hundreds of donors were re-analyzed and high-resolution HLA genotyping was added so that TCR occurrence patterns could be studied. HLA typing included class I and class II loci at four-digit resolution. What the authors observed across the whole study: About 17 rarely observed V segments, including chromosome 9 orphons, were excluded from the earlier analysis of approximately 500 of the donors because counts were too low. In a later analysis, TCR association rates were found to vary across HLA loci, with the most associated TCRs seen for DRB1 alleles and the fewest for HLA-C alleles. HLA typing was unavailable for some donors at each locus, so association tests used only the typed subset. In a later analysis, most CMV-associated TCR beta chains were found to appear HLA-restricted, with HLA associations seemingly driven largely by CMV exposure. A later genetic analysis reported fewer N-insertions in productive TCRs among donors in an Asian-associated ancestry cluster than the roughly 700-donor mean. In a later analysis, some 18,000 TCR beta sequences were associated with specific HLA alleles at a false discovery rate of 0.05. Three of the identified cytomegalovirus-associated TCR beta chains were confirmed in vitro to be specific for cytomegalovirus antigens. A total of about 150 TCR beta chains were listed by the study as associated with cytomegalovirus. A later analysis reported that several top co-occurrence clusters appeared linked to parvovirus B19, influenza, CMV and Epstein-Barr virus. The cohort was sequenced for TCR beta chains only, and without alpha or paired-chain data the features that could be detected were limited. Assigning TCR associations to individual alleles was difficult when HLA alleles, especially DR and DQ, strongly co-occurred. Correlated functional status among segregating V segments might reflect linkage disequilibrium, but an unknown experimental factor could not be ruled out. Because the 87-base-pair reads could not distinguish some IMGT-functional V segments, including TRBV6-2 and TRBV6-3, those segments were excluded. Most TCR sequences were seen in very few donors, while some public TCRs were found in many individuals. A cluster of highly shared sequence variants was judged likely to represent a technical artifact of the sequencing pipeline. Cytomegalovirus status was reported to be diagnosed by the classifier with high specificity and sensitivity in both the original and validation cohorts. Sequencing depth was assumed to be roughly uniform across donors in the presence/absence analyses, though that assumption may not hold. In an earlier analysis of some 540 of the donors, most TCR beta V segments appeared in productive rearrangements about 87% or about 30% of the time, broadly matching IMGT annotations. The only immune exposure information available for the cohort was CMV serostatus. A later genetic analysis associated a missense DCLRE1C variant with V-gene and J-gene trimming of TCR beta chains, and an independent cohort replicated the association. A further reported finding was that TCR beta sequences accurately predicted the HLA-A and HLA-B alleles for most subjects in the first cohort. A later analysis found that HLA-associated TCR beta chains were more clonally expanded and had lower generation probabilities than equally common non-associated chains. According to the authors, the approach could potentially be generalized to other disease states and immunological phenotypes.

In total, over 600 healthy bone marrow donors made up the cohort. Cohort members were all nominally healthy when sampled, although unrecorded immune exposures were likely present. The donor was CMV seronegative and was included in the group of a few hundred seronegative cohort members. Every donor gave a peripheral blood sample, and the peripheral blood mononuclear cells from that sample were used for TCR beta sequencing. Genomic DNA was extracted from the blood cell samples with the Qiagen DNeasy Blood Extraction Kit. On this clone: Its antigen is not yet known. Base qualities are not provided; no much larger clone lies one nucleotide away.

Library preparation used the immunoSEQ multiplex PCR assay. A mixture of 60 forward primers for TCR Vbeta segments and 13 reverse primers for TCR Jbeta segments was used in the multiplex PCR. The CDR3 region of rearranged TCR beta genes was amplified from genomic DNA with a multiplex PCR assay. The amplified TCR beta libraries were sequenced on the Illumina HiSeq System as 87-base-pair reads. Regarding the original processing steps: In a later analysis, about 80 million unique TCR beta chains were counted across the roughly 670 repertoires, and approximately 9.9 million of these chains were shared by at least two donors. To remove PCR and sequencing errors, raw reads were error-corrected and collapsed into unique sequences using a nearest-neighbor algorithm that merged closely related sequences. V, D and J gene segments were assigned by aligning CDR3 sequences to IMGT reference sequences. Each retained sequence needed at least a six-nucleotide match to both a V gene segment and a J gene segment. A rearrangement was called productive if the CDR3 had no stop codons and remained in frame with V and J, and every other rearrangement was called non-productive. Following IMGT convention, CDR3 was defined as the stretch from the second conserved V-encoded cysteine to the conserved J-encoded phenylalanine. The earlier analysis of 500 to 750 of the donors excluded any sequence lacking an unambiguous match to a single V gene segment. An earlier analysis of around 600 of the donors classified V segments as functional when productive rearrangements were above 56.7% and as segregating when the standard deviation between donors was above 5%. A statistical classification framework was developed to diagnose cytomegalovirus status using the catalog of TCR beta chain sequences. A later analysis assigned V and J genes by comparing TCR nucleotide sequences with IMGT/GENE-DB human TR gene sequences. A later analysis assigned CDR3 sequences and most-parsimonious VDJ recombination scenarios with the TCRdist pipeline. In a later analysis, each TCR beta chain was defined by its CDR3 amino acid sequence together with its V-gene family, and reads without a unique V-gene family were excluded. To address suspected cross-contamination and a sequencing artifact, a later analysis removed several hundred highly shared, low-generation-probability nucleotide sequences. In a later analysis, a clonal expansion index was calculated for each public chain from normalized within-repertoire ranks of inferred template counts. In a later analysis, generation probabilities were computed using a VDJ recombination model fitted to out-of-frame rearrangements, and the results were checked against IGoR. A later analysis scored TCR-TCR, TCR-HLA and TCR-CMV co-occurrence with hypergeometric tests, applying a repertoire-size bias correction to TCR pairs. To estimate false discovery rates, a later analysis permuted the HLA or CMV assignments 20 times. In a later analysis, co-occurring TCRs were grouped using DBSCAN, with TCRdist sequence similarity added in when clustering inside HLA-allele-positive subsets. Repertoires with fewer than 30,000 or more than 120,000 public chains were left out of co-occurrence clustering, as were a handful of repertoires with anomalous nucleotide sharing. Here the immuneACCESS table is served through TCRdb, limited to in-frame sequences with V and J called. Missing clones are a known gap in these copies; in checked studies unresolved V genes cover under half, and the rest lacks a known reason. From that table come the V and J calls and clone size; the DNA was used to work out D and trimming. The sample profile shows about 140,000 clones; about 70% of them were found once. About 3.4% of the sample is in the top ten clones.

V lost 5 bases and J lost 5 bases, and the count of bases not matched to a germline gene is 7. The CDR3 runs 15 amino acids, cysteine and phenylalanine included. Left in the record is the CDR3 DNA by itself, 45 bases read in frame from the first base. Looking up the germline V gene (reference sequence) yields CDR1 SEHNR and CDR2 FQNEAQ. This chain is built from TRBV7-9 and TRBJ1-4; a stretch of 8 junction bases matches TRBD1. The TCR was taken from a male donor in good health and CMV-seronegative. Sequences were obtained from PBMCs. In nucleotide form, the sequence is TGTGCCAGCAGCCGCGACAGGGGCCTAAATGAAAAACTGTTTTTT. Its product reads: CASSRDRGLNEKLFF.